This paragraph reports one T cell receptor beta chain. The data stem from a study of blood T cell repertoires in COVID-19. At the level of the study: The origin of the acute and convalescent COVID-19 samples was the United States, Italy and Spain. T cells, B-cell-depleted T cells, or PBMCs provided the cDNA or gDNA that served as material.

CDR3 length equals 11 residues. The germline V gene has CDR1 MDHEN and CDR2 SYDVKM. Trimming pared 2 bases from V and 5 bases from J, leaving 4 bases between. Generated by immunoSEQ multiplex PCR, the TCRdb table keeps only in-frame clones and is missing some. The sample comprises about 140,000 clones, 75% to 90% of which are singletons, and roughly 4% rests with the top ten. The sequenced material came from peripheral blood. This receptor was identified in a woman of 80 years or more with acute or convalescent COVID-19. The rearrangement uses TRBV28 and TRBJ2-7, with D uncertain. DNA of the CDR3: TGTGCCAGCAGTTTACGGGACGAGCAGTACTTC. This sequence encodes CASSLRDEQYF.